This is a list of T cell receptor beta chains from one sample in a study of blood T cell repertoires in COVID-19. The assay was immunoSEQ multiplex PCR, and TCRdb's table has in-frame clones only and misses some. This table holds roughly 59,000 clones, approximately 78% found once. Input material: peripheral blood. These receptors came from an elderly man with acute or convalescent COVID-19. Each CDR3 is given with its conserved first and last residue. A D gene is named only where the DNA matches it firmly. Not all rows give a size; the values are once, few, many and, for expanded clones, a class.

CDR3 DNA	CDR3 protein	D gene	clone size	CDR3 length	V gene	J gene
TGTGCCAGCAGTGTCAGACAAGAGACCCAGTACTTC	CASSVRQETQYF	.	.	12	TRBV2	TRBJ2-5
TGTGCCAGCAGTCTACTAGCGGGAGGGAGGAATGAGCAGTTCTTC	CASSLLAGGRNEQFF	TRBD2	once	15	TRBV4-2	TRBJ2-1
TGTGCCAGCTGGAGGAATCCGGGACAGGGGGCCTACGAGCAGTACTTC	CASWRNPGQGAYEQYF	TRBD1	.	16	TRBV2	TRBJ2-7
TGTGCCAGCAGCTTGCGGGGTCTCCTGGGAACTGAAGCTTTCTTT	CASSLRGLLGTEAFF	.	.	15	TRBV5-6	TRBJ1-1
TGTGCCAGCAGTTCCTCCCCAGGTGCCGACACTGAAGCTTTCTTT	CASSSSPGADTEAFF	.	.	15	TRBV27	TRBJ1-1
TGTGCCAGCAGTCTAAGACAGGGGGCCATCTATGGCTACACCTTC	CASSLRQGAIYGYTF	TRBD1	.	15	TRBV27	TRBJ1-2
TGTGCCAGTAGTCCCAGGGGTAGCGGGGTTCCAGATACGCAGTATTTT	CASSPRGSGVPDTQYF	TRBD2	.	16	TRBV19	TRBJ2-3
TGTGCCAGCAGCCCGGACAGGGGGGGAGAAAAACTGTTTTTT	CASSPDRGGEKLFF	TRBD1	.	14	TRBV7-9	TRBJ1-4
TGTGCCAGCAGGCAGGGGAATGAAAAACTGTTTTTT	CASRQGNEKLFF	.	.	12	TRBV28	TRBJ1-4
TGTGCCATCAGTGAGCCGGGACAGGGAAACACCATATATTTT	CAISEPGQGNTIYF	TRBD1	.	14	TRBV10-3	TRBJ1-3
TGCGCCAGCAGCTTGGAGGCTAGCGGGAGGGCCTCCTACGAGCAGTACTTC	CASSLEASGRASYEQYF	TRBD2	few	17	TRBV5-1	TRBJ2-7
TGTGCCAGCAGCCAAGAAGGGACAACGAACACCGGGGAGCTGTTTTTT	CASSQEGTTNTGELFF	.	.	16	TRBV3-1/TRBV3-2	TRBJ2-2
TGTGCCTGGAGTGTGGGGGGAACCGGGGCCAACGTCCTGACTTTC	CAWSVGGTGANVLTF	.	.	15	TRBV30	TRBJ2-6
TGTGCCAGCAGCTTGAGCGGCCAAGAGACCCAGTACTTC	CASSLSGQETQYF	.	.	13	TRBV13	TRBJ2-5
TGCGCCAGCAGTTTTGACAGCCCCTCTGGAAACACCATATATTTT	CASSFDSPSGNTIYF	.	.	15	TRBV5-1	TRBJ1-3
TGCGCCAGCAGCTTGATGGACAGGGTAGAGACCCAGTACTTC	CASSLMDRVETQYF	TRBD1	.	14	TRBV5-1	TRBJ2-5
TGTGCCGTTTATTTACAGGGTGCCACTGAAGCTTTCTTT	CAVYLQGATEAFF	.	few	13	TRBV10-3	TRBJ1-1
TGCGCCAGCAGCCAAGAGGAGGGCGGGAGCACAGATACGCAGTATTTT	CASSQEEGGSTDTQYF	.	.	16	TRBV4-1	TRBJ2-3
TGCAGCGTTGAATCGGGACAGGGTCCCCATGGCTACACCTTC	CSVESGQGPHGYTF	TRBD1	.	14	TRBV29-1	TRBJ1-2
TGCGCCAGCAGCCAGGGAAAGCAGCGGGGGAATCCTTACAATGAGCAGTTCTTC	CASSQGKQRGNPYNEQFF	TRBD2	.	18	TRBV4-1	TRBJ2-1
TGTGCCAGCAGCCCAGGACAGGGACTTGGCGAGCAGTACTTC	CASSPGQGLGEQYF	TRBD1	.	14	TRBV13	TRBJ2-7
TGTGCCAGTAGCCATCCAGCTAACTATGGCTACACCTTC	CASSHPANYGYTF	.	few	13	TRBV19	TRBJ1-2
TGTGCCAGCAGCTTTCAGGGGGCTTTGCGACTAGCGGGAGGAGAGACCCAGTACTTC	CASSFQGALRLAGGETQYF	TRBD2	.	19	TRBV5-4	TRBJ2-5
TGTGCCAGCAGCTTTGGGGGGACCAGTAGCTACGAGCAGTACTTC	CASSFGGTSSYEQYF	.	.	15	TRBV5-4	TRBJ2-7
TGCGCCAGCAGCTCGACAGGGGGCGCTTACAATGAGCAGTTCTTC	CASSSTGGAYNEQFF	TRBD1	.	15	TRBV5-1	TRBJ2-1
TGCGCCAGCAGCCAAGATACGACAACACTGAACACTGAAGCTTTCTTT	CASSQDTTTLNTEAFF	.	.	16	TRBV4-1	TRBJ1-1
TGCGCCAGCAGCCCCATGGGACAGGGCTATGGCTACACCTTC	CASSPMGQGYGYTF	TRBD1	.	14	TRBV5-1	TRBJ1-2
TGTGCCAGCAGCTTGGAGCCAGGAAGCTACGAGCAGTACTTC	CASSLEPGSYEQYF	.	.	14	TRBV5-5	TRBJ2-7
TGTGCCAGCAGCGCGCAGGGGGCGGTAGGGAATGAGCAGTTCTTC	CASSAQGAVGNEQFF	TRBD1	.	15	TRBV9	TRBJ2-1
TGCAGCGGGGGGACATCGAACACTGAAGCTTTCTTT	CSGGTSNTEAFF	.	.	12	TRBV29-1	TRBJ1-1
TGTGCCAGCAGCCAAAAGGGACAAGTACGGGAAAAACTGTTTTTT	CASSQKGQVREKLFF	.	.	15	TRBV6-5	TRBJ1-4
TGTGCCAGCAGTTCCCAGAAGAACACTGAAGCTTTCTTT	CASSSQKNTEAFF	.	.	13	TRBV28	TRBJ1-1
TGTGCCAGCAGCGTAGCGCCGGGGATGGGTCAAGAGACCCAGTACTTC	CASSVAPGMGQETQYF	.	.	16	TRBV9	TRBJ2-5
TGTGCCAGCAGTTCTGGACTAGCGGGAGTAGGTTTGACAGATACGCAGTATTTT	CASSSGLAGVGLTDTQYF	TRBD2	few	18	TRBV27	TRBJ2-3
TGTGCCAGCAGCCCCAGTAGGGGGCTCGAGCAGTACTTC	CASSPSRGLEQYF	TRBD1	.	13	TRBV9	TRBJ2-7
TGCGCCAGCAGTGTGGAGGGACGTAGGTTAAATGGCTACACCTTC	CASSVEGRRLNGYTF	.	.	15	TRBV10-2	TRBJ1-2
TGTGCCAGCAGTCCCGACAGGGGAAATCAGCCCCAGCATTTT	CASSPDRGNQPQHF	TRBD1	.	14	TRBV2	TRBJ1-5
TGTGCCAGCAGTTACTCGACAGGTATGACTGAAGCTTTCTTT	CASSYSTGMTEAFF	.	.	14	TRBV6-5	TRBJ1-1
TGTGCCATCAGTGAGCCAGACAGGGAGGTCACAGATACGCAGTATTTT	CAISEPDREVTDTQYF	.	many	16	TRBV10-3	TRBJ2-3
TGTGCCAGCACCCCATTTATCGGGGGGCGAGGCACTGAAGCTTTCTTT	CASTPFIGGRGTEAFF	.	.	16	TRBV27	TRBJ1-1
TGTGCCAGCAGTTTAATGTCGGGGGAGCTGTTTTTT	CASSLMSGELFF	.	.	12	TRBV12-3/TRBV12-4	TRBJ2-2
TGTGCCAGCAGCCTCCAGACTTACACCGGGGAGCTGTTTTTT	CASSLQTYTGELFF	.	.	14	TRBV14	TRBJ2-2
TGCGCCAGCAGCTTTACAGGGATCATGAACACTGAAGCTTTCTTT	CASSFTGIMNTEAFF	.	.	15	TRBV5-1	TRBJ1-1
TGTGCCAGTACCCACGACAGGGTGAGGAACACTGAAGCTTTCTTT	CASTHDRVRNTEAFF	TRBD1	once	15	TRBV19	TRBJ1-1
TGTGCCAGCAGCTCAGGTACAGGGTGGGGGATTCAGTACTTC	CASSSGTGWGIQYF	.	.	14	TRBV5-6	TRBJ2-4
TGTGCCAGCTCACCCAGAGGACTAGCGGGGGGACTAGATACGCAGTATTTT	CASSPRGLAGGLDTQYF	TRBD2	.	17	TRBV18	TRBJ2-3
TGTGCCAGCAGCTTTGCGGGACTAGCGGGGGGGCTGGCGAACACCGGGGAGCTGTTTTTT	CASSFAGLAGGLANTGELFF	TRBD2	.	20	TRBV7-8	TRBJ2-2
TGTGCCAGCAGCTTTACCAGGGCCTCCGAGCAGTACTTC	CASSFTRASEQYF	.	.	13	TRBV5-4	TRBJ2-7
TGCGCCAGCAGCCCGGGACAGGTTTCCTACGAGCAGTACTTC	CASSPGQVSYEQYF	TRBD1	.	14	TRBV5-1	TRBJ2-7
TGTGCCAGCAGCCCTGGGGGGGCTCGAGGGGAGCAGTACTTC	CASSPGGARGEQYF	.	.	14	TRBV11-1	TRBJ2-7
TGTGCCAGCACACAACAGGCAAGCCGCAATCAGCCCCAGCATTTT	CASTQQASRNQPQHF	.	.	15	TRBV28	TRBJ1-5
TGTGCCAGTAGTATAGGGACAGAAGAGAGCTATGGCTACACCTTC	CASSIGTEESYGYTF	.	.	15	TRBV19	TRBJ1-2
TGTGCCAGCAGCCAAGGACAGGGGTACACTGAAGCTTTCTTT	CASSQGQGYTEAFF	TRBD1	.	14	TRBV4-2	TRBJ1-1
TGCGCCAGCAGCCAAGTGGGGGCAGGGGGTGAGAACACTGAAGCTTTCTTT	CASSQVGAGGENTEAFF	TRBD1	.	17	TRBV4-1	TRBJ1-1
TGTGCCACCAGCAGAGGCGGAACAGGGGCTCGCGAGCAGTACTTC	CATSRGGTGAREQYF	TRBD1	.	15	TRBV15	TRBJ2-7
TGTGCCAGCAGCTTGAGTGGGCGCGAGCAGTACTTC	CASSLSGREQYF	.	.	12	TRBV5-6	TRBJ2-7
TGTGCCAGCAGCTTTGGGACTAGCGGCTCCTACGAGCAGTACTTC	CASSFGTSGSYEQYF	TRBD2	.	15	TRBV5-5	TRBJ2-7